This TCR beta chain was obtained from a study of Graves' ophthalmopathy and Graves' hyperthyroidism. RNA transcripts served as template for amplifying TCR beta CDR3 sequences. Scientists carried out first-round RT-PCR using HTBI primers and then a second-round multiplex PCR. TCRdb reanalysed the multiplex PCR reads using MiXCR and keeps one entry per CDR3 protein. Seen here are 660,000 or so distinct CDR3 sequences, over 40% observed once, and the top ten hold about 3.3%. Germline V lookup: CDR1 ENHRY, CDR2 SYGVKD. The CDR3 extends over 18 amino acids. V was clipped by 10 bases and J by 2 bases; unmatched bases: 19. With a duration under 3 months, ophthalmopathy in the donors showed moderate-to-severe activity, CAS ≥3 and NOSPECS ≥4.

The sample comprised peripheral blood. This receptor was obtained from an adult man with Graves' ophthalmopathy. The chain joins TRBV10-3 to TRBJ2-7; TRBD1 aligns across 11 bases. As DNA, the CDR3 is TGTGCCAGCAGCACCAGCCGGGGGGGGACAGGGGGGACCTACGAGCAGTACTTC. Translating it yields CASSTSRGGTGGTYEQYF.